This T cell receptor (beta chain) appears in the sequencing data of a study of blood T cells in healthy people across ages. This clonotype came up a few times. Its antigen remains unknown. Study conclusions and caveats: Unknown donor CMV status possibly confounded expanded clonotype changes.

Alongside a J-beta primer mix, a sample-barcoded 5' primer served in a second PCR lasting roughly 6 to 11 cycles. TCRdb fed the 5' RACE reads into MiXCR, producing one record per CDR3 protein. The data show about 730,000 distinct CDR3 sequences, 35% to 45% seen once. The CDR3 has 17 amino acids. Trimming removed 4 bases from V and 1 base from J; junction bases left unmatched: 11. Germline V gene lookup returns CDR1 KGHDR and CDR2 SFDVKD. This rearrangement joins TRBV24-1 to TRBJ2-5; 7 bases are a match to TRBD1. Sequencing was done on a sample of blood. This clonotype was obtained from a woman aged 55-70 years in good health. The CDR3 coding sequence is TGTGCCACCAGTGACCCACAGGGGTATGAGGGCCAAGAGACCCAGTACTTC. This sequence encodes CATSDPQGYEGQETQYF.